These T cell receptor beta chains were read from a single sample in a study of CD8 T cells in Susac syndrome. A single record per CDR3 protein comes from TCRdb applying MiXCR to the immunoSEQ multiplex PCR reads. Here the sample spans under 70,000 distinct CDR3 sequences, approximately 95% being singletons. Sequencing was carried out using CD8+ T cells from PBMCs. The receptor set was obtained from a human donor with Susac syndrome. Each CDR3 is given with its conserved first and last residue.

v_gene: TRBV4-2; CDR3aa: CASSQERRSPSNYGYTF
v_gene: TRBV13; CDR3aa: CASSPGPGGGSYEQYF
v_gene: TRBV12-3/TRBV12-4; CDR3aa: CASSIASVAEAFF
v_gene: TRBV30; CDR3aa: CAWATGTSEKLFF
v_gene: TRBV2; CDR3aa: CASSSSAEQYF
v_gene: TRBV20-1; CDR3aa: CSASRLAGGPANEQFF
v_gene: TRBV5-1; CDR3aa: CASSLRTGEKLFF
v_gene: TRBV5-1; CDR3aa: CASSLFPSGGRQETQYF
v_gene: TRBV2; CDR3aa: CASIGNPLEKYNEQFF
v_gene: TRBV3-1; CDR3aa: CASSQVVVGTDTQYF
v_gene: TRBV4-2; CDR3aa: CASSHPGQGDTEAFF
v_gene: TRBV4-3; CDR3aa: CASSQIEGYEQYF
v_gene: TRBV4-1; CDR3aa: CASSPGSTQYF
v_gene: TRBV29-1; CDR3aa: CSVDGVGGNQETQYF
v_gene: TRBV20-1; CDR3aa: CSASTWGRLYGYTF
v_gene: TRBV20-1; CDR3aa: CSARDHKKNTEAFF
v_gene: TRBV29-1; CDR3aa: CSVYGQGYTEAFF
v_gene: TRBV3-1; CDR3aa: CASSQEGAGRRDIQYF
v_gene: TRBV5-6; CDR3aa: CASSLGAGHQPQHF
v_gene: TRBV19; CDR3aa: CASSVKQSAEAFF
v_gene: TRBV28; CDR3aa: CASSSQGATTLIYEQYF
v_gene: TRBV7-9; CDR3aa: CASSAFVATQYF
v_gene: TRBV29-1; CDR3aa: CSVTSGEGLEAFF
v_gene: TRBV6-1; CDR3aa: CASSELSLPVSYEQYF
v_gene: TRBV14; CDR3aa: CASSQGTGNGYTF
v_gene: TRBV5-1; CDR3aa: CASSGTAPYEQYF
v_gene: TRBV20-1; CDR3aa: CSAIVGTQYF
v_gene: TRBV20-1; CDR3aa: CSATDRESGELFF
v_gene: TRBV28; CDR3aa: CASSSDRGLETQYF
v_gene: TRBV12-3/TRBV12-4; CDR3aa: CASSLDPGGLSYGYTF
v_gene: TRBV15; CDR3aa: CATSGGKVGELFF
v_gene: TRBV7-8; CDR3aa: CASSLGSGGVREQFF
v_gene: TRBV4-1; CDR3aa: CASSQVGGGDTQYF
v_gene: TRBV29-1; CDR3aa: CSVEGPLYNEQFF
v_gene: TRBV24-1; CDR3aa: CATSLGGGGPYNEQFF
v_gene: TRBV7-9; CDR3aa: CASSLALQPQHF
v_gene: TRBV15; CDR3aa: CATATDRHSNQPQHF
v_gene: TRBV7-6; CDR3aa: CASSGDAGYEQYF
v_gene: TRBV4-3; CDR3aa: CASSQEGSGRADEAFF
v_gene: TRBV20-1; CDR3aa: CSGQLMNTEAFF
v_gene: TRBV5-4; CDR3aa: CASSLVAGADRETQYF
v_gene: TRBV12-3/TRBV12-4; CDR3aa: CASSGQGNNSPLHF
v_gene: TRBV5-4; CDR3aa: CASSGDHTGELFF
v_gene: TRBV7-9; CDR3aa: CASSPRTSGSTDTQYF
v_gene: TRBV3-1; CDR3aa: CASSPGQGDGANVLTF
v_gene: TRBV20-1; CDR3aa: CSIRRHGGYNEQFF
v_gene: TRBV5-1; CDR3aa: CASSLEQDPEAEAFF
v_gene: TRBV29-1; CDR3aa: CSVEANNEQFF
v_gene: TRBV7-8; CDR3aa: CASSLFGGKDSYEQYF
v_gene: TRBV5-1; CDR3aa: CASSLNLGADTQYF
v_gene: TRBV12-3/TRBV12-4; CDR3aa: CASSFSFASPLHF
v_gene: TRBV14; CDR3aa: CASSQGQGMGYTF
v_gene: TRBV7-2; CDR3aa: CASSLNSEGSTEAFF
v_gene: TRBV7-9; CDR3aa: CASSPSGGALGEQFF
v_gene: TRBV2; CDR3aa: CASSEAPFLRAARNSPLHF
v_gene: TRBV28; CDR3aa: CASSFLYVRGVQTQYF
v_gene: TRBV30; CDR3aa: CAWRTRDRSMNTEAFF